This TCR beta chain was recorded in a study of cytomegalovirus exposure and HLA in healthy donors. Study-level background: The early release's HLA-typed donors yielded 80 million to 95 million unique TCRs.

About this clone: Its antigen is currently unknown.

Notes on the study in general: Later analysis identified several of the most significant clusters that appeared linked to common viral pathogens. Immune exposure was documented only through CMV serostatus.

Both 60 Vbeta primers and 13 Jbeta primers went into the PCR. Some clones are missing from TCRdb's copy, which holds only in-frame ones; the method was immunoSEQ multiplex PCR. Of roughly 100,000 clones listed, approximately 76% are singletons. V lost 3 bases to trimming and J lost 2 bases; unmatched junction nucleotides: 10. This CDR3 has 17 residues. The genes are TRBV23-1 and TRBJ2-5, with TRBD1 identical over 9 bases. TRBV23-1 carries the ORF label, with uncertain function. This clonotype originated in a woman in her late teens or twenties in good health and CMV-seropositive. The sample consisted of PBMCs. The CDR3 protein is CASSHKQGAKVQETQYF. CDR3 DNA: TGCGCCAGCAGTCATAAACAGGGGGCCAAAGTGCAAGAGACCCAGTACTTC.